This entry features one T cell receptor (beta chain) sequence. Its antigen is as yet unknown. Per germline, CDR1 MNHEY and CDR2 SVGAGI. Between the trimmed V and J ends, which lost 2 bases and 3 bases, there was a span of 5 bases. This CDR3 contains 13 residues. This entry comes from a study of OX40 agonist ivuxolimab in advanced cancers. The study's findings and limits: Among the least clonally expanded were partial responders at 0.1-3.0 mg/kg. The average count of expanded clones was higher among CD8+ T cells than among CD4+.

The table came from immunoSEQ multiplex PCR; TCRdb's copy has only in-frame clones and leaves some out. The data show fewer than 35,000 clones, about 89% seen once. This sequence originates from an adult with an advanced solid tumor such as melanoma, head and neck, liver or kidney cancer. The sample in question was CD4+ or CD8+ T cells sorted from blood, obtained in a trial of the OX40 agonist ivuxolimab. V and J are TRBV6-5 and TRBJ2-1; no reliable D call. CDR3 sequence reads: CASSYGIYNEQFF. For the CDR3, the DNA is TGTGCCAGCAGTTACGGCATCTACAATGAGCAGTTCTTC.